This TCR beta chain was documented in a study of cytomegalovirus exposure and HLA in healthy donors. The CDR3 runs to 15 residues. The V and J ends lost 5 bases and 4 bases, in that order; junction bases with no gene match: 6. Germline CDR1 WNHNN, CDR2 SYGVQD (reference sequence). Study-level results: The study flagged 150 to 200 TCR beta chains as cytomegalovirus-associated. In vitro, three CMV-associated chains proved specific for CMV antigens.

Produced via immunoSEQ multiplex PCR; TCRdb's table is partial and in-frame only. The sample holds 130,000 to 150,000 clones; approximately 91% are singletons and the top ten take approximately 3.2%. There are a few counts of this clone. No antigen is known for it. The chain combines TRBV10-1 with TRBJ1-5; the match to TRBD1 covers 9 bases. This sequence was found in a woman aged 18-29 years in good health and CMV-seropositive. Sequences were obtained from PBMCs. The CDR3 nucleotides read TGCGCCAGCAGTTTCTACAGGGGGCTGAATCAGCCCCAGCATTTT. Its protein is CASSFYRGLNQPQHF.